These 21 T cell receptor beta chains came from one sample sequenced in a study of T cells in Graves' hyperthyroidism and ophthalmopathy. The TCR beta CDR3 regions underwent amplification using RNA transcripts as the source. Researchers ran a first-round RT-PCR on the TCR CDR3 using the HTBI primer set. From the multiplex PCR reads, TCRdb called clonotypes with MiXCR, one entry per CDR3 protein. The profile shows some 600,000 distinct CDR3 sequences, over 11% of them singletons. The material sequenced was blood. Receptors originate from a woman aged 30 to 39 with Graves' hyperthyroidism that later progressed to Graves' ophthalmopathy.

This clonotype was seen many times. This chain connects TRBV28 to TRBJ1-5, with D unresolved. The germline gives CDR1 MDHEN, CDR2 SYDVKM. Trimming shortened V by 2 bases and J by 6 bases, and 11 bases separated the two germline ends. The CDR3 has 14 residues. CDR3 coding DNA: TGTGCCAGCAGTTTAACTAGGGATGGTCAGCCCCAGCATTTT. Protein sequence: CASSLTRDGQPQHF. Drawing the rest from reference TRBV28 and TRBJ1-5, the complete variable domain is DVKVTQSSRYLVKRTGEKVFLECVQDMDHENMFWYRQDPGLGLRLIYFSYDVKMKEKGDIPEGYSVSREKKERFSLILESASTNQTSMYLCASSLTRDGQPQHFGDGTRLSIL.

This clonotype showed up many times. This chain joins TRBV27 and TRBJ1-1; weak D call: TRBD1 (5 bases). From germline, CDR1 is MNHEY and CDR2 SMNVEV (reference sequence). V lost 5 bases and J 6 bases, leaving 13 bases between the germline ends. The CDR3 length is 13 residues. CDR3 DNA: TGTGCCAGCAGTCTTCGGGACGGACCTGAAGCTTTCTTT. Residues: CASSLRDGPEAFF.

This clonotype was recorded many times. The V call is TRBV28, the J call TRBJ1-5; D may be TRBD1 (5 bases). V was cut by 5 bases and J by 9 bases, with 23 bases left in between. Germline CDR1 reads MDHEN; CDR2 reads SYDVKM. This CDR3 is 16 amino acids long. The CDR3 loop is CASSPRGQIRKLPQHF. In DNA form, the CDR3 reads TGTGCCAGCAGTCCCCGAGGACAAATAAGAAAGTTGCCCCAGCATTTT. Variable domain in full (rest from reference TRBV28 and TRBJ1-5): DVKVTQSSRYLVKRTGEKVFLECVQDMDHENMFWYRQDPGLGLRLIYFSYDVKMKEKGDIPEGYSVSREKKERFSLILESASTNQTSMYLCASSPRGQIRKLPQHFGDGTRLSIL.

The chain carries TRBV24-1 and TRBJ2-3; D is perhaps TRBD2 (6 bases). V was cut by 1 base and J by 5 bases, with 12 bases left in between. CDR1 and CDR2 from the germline V gene are KGHDR and SFDVKD. The CDR3 consists of 15 residues. CDR3 sequence reads: CATSDLAGSGDTQYF. The CDR3 DNA follows: TGTGCCACCAGTGATTTAGCGGGTTCGGGAGATACGCAGTATTTT.

This clonotype has a handful of counts. This chain links TRBV6-1 with TRBJ1-1; no clear D. The CDR3 is made up of 14 amino acids. CDR1 is MNHNS and CDR2 is SASEGT in the germline V gene. Trimming left V 7 bases short and J 4 bases short, with 16 bases between. The DNA of the CDR3 is TGTGCCAGCAACTTTCCCGGAATGGGCACTGAAGCTTTCTTT. Its protein product is CASNFPGMGTEAFF.

Ten or more counts support this clonotype. A read error may produce the germline difference seen at one junction end. The rearrangement uses TRBV2 and TRBJ1-4; 7 nucleotides align to TRBD1. CDR1 and CDR2 from the germline V gene are SNHLY and FYNNEI. The CDR3 is 15 residues long. This CDR3 is CACSGQAATNEKLFF. For the CDR3, the DNA is TGTGCCTGCAGTGGACAGGCTGCAACTAATGAAAAACTGTTTTTT. Together with reference TRBV2 and TRBJ1-4, the CDR3 gives the full variable domain: EPEVTQTPSHQVTQMGQEVILRCVPISNHLYFYWYRQILGQKVEFLVSFYNNEISEKSEIFDDQFSVERPDGSNFTLKIRSTKLEDSAMYFCACSGQAATNEKLFFGSGTQLSVL.

Comments on this clonotype: This may stem from a read error, because a much larger clone lies one nucleotide away. The CDR3 DNA sequence: TGTGCCAGCAATGGGCTTATACCGGACGGGGAGCTGTTTTTT. Its protein product is CASNGLIPDGELFF. This chain joins TRBV12-3 or TRBV12-4 and TRBJ2-2; no clear D. The ends were cut back, 7 bases at V and 7 bases at J, with 16 bases in the middle. This CDR3 is built from 14 residues.

At least ten counts were recorded for this clonotype. This chain joins TRBV2 and TRBJ1-1, with D hard to call. The CDR3 contains 13 residues. The V and J ends lost 1 base and 0 bases respectively, with 3 bases between them. Germline V CDR1 and CDR2: SNHLY, FYNNEI. The CDR3: CASSEDMNTEAFF. CDR3 DNA sequence: TGTGCCAGCAGTGAAGACATGAACACTGAAGCTTTCTTT.

This clonotype was detected many times. This chain uses TRBV18 with TRBJ1-1, with D tentatively TRBD1 (5 bases). V was cut by 2 bases and J by 4 bases, with 11 bases left in between. The CDR3 has 14 amino acids. Germline CDR1 is KGHSH and CDR2 is LQKENI. CDR3 residues: CASSPTSGGTEAFF. For the CDR3, the DNA is TGTGCCAGCTCACCAACGTCCGGGGGCACTGAAGCTTTCTTT.

This clonotype showed up just a few times. The V and J genes are TRBV20-1 and TRBJ2-3, with D perhaps TRBD1 or TRBD2 (5 bases each). Germline V gene lookup returns CDR1 DFQATT and CDR2 SNEGSKA (reference sequence). The CDR3 covers 14 residues. Trimming pared 3 bases from V and 1 base from J, leaving 11 bases between. CDR3 nucleotides: TGCAGTGCTAGGGGGGACGGTCGCACAGATACGCAGTATTTT. Its protein product is CSARGDGRTDTQYF.

The chain recombines TRBV7-9 with TRBJ2-7, with 8 positions matching TRBD2. Looked up from germline, CDR1 is SEHNR and CDR2 is FQNEAQ (reference sequence). This CDR3 has 15 amino acids. V was clipped by 5 bases and J by 2 bases; unmatched bases: 8. CDR3 sequence reads: CASSVSGSTPYEQYF. The CDR3 nucleotides read TGTGCCAGCAGCGTGAGCGGGAGTACCCCCTACGAGCAGTACTTC.

The chain carries TRBV10-3 and TRBJ2-3, with D possibly TRBD2 on 6 matching bases. The CDR3 has 14 amino acids. Trimming removed 10 bases from V and 3 bases from J, with 17 bases in between. Looked up from germline, CDR1 is ENHRY and CDR2 is SYGVKD. The CDR3 loop is CATNRGGETDTQYF. The DNA of the CDR3 is TGTGCCACGAATCGGGGCGGGGAGACAGATACGCAGTATTTT.

This clonotype was seen many times. The V gene is TRBV5-8, the J gene TRBJ2-2; D possibly corresponds to TRBD2 (5 bases). This CDR3 contains 15 residues. CDR1 SGHTS and CDR2 YDEGEE come from the germline V gene. The ends were cut back, 5 bases at V and 4 bases at J, with 15 bases in the middle. CDR3 loop: CASSLSGLITGELFF. Written as DNA, the CDR3 is TGTGCCAGCAGTTTGAGCGGACTGATCACCGGGGAGCTGTTTTTT.

This clonotype was seen more than once but under ten times. The J gene is TRBJ2-7, the V gene TRBV27; 7 bases line up with TRBD2. The germline CDR1 and CDR2 sequences are MNHEY and SMNVEV (reference sequence). V was clipped by 3 bases and J by 6 bases; unmatched bases: 8. The CDR3 is made up of 14 amino acids. CDR3 sequence (DNA): TGTGCCAGCAGTTTTTCGGGACTACCACTCGAGCAGTACTTC. It is translated as CASSFSGLPLEQYF.

This clonotype came up many times. The rearrangement joins TRBV7-2 to TRBJ2-5; D tentatively reads TRBD1 or TRBD2 (5 bases each). V was clipped by 5 bases and J by 0 bases, with 10 bases between them. The CDR3 length is 14 residues. CDR1 is SGHTA, CDR2 FQGNSA, per germline. This CDR3 is CASSEGRNQETQYF. For the CDR3, the DNA is TGTGCCAGCAGCGAGGGACGGAACCAAGAGACCCAGTACTTC.

This clonotype was counted at least ten times. The rearrangement joins TRBV18 to TRBJ2-3, with unresolved D. Germline-derived CDR1 and CDR2 are KGHSH and LQKENI. Trimming shortened V by 5 bases and J by 2 bases, and 8 bases separated the two germline ends. There are 13 residues in the CDR3. The CDR3 loop is CASSISPTDTQYF. CDR3 DNA: TGTGCCAGCTCAATCTCCCCCACAGATACGCAGTATTTT.

The gene calls are TRBV20-1 and TRBJ2-1, with 10 nucleotides matching TRBD2. The CDR3 loop spans 16 amino acids. The germline V gene has CDR1 DFQATT and CDR2 SNEGSKA (reference sequence). With 6 bases clipped from V and 9 bases from J, the junction kept 17 bases outside the gene matches. CDR3 protein: CSAPHCLAGVVCEQFF. CDR3 bases: TGCAGTGCCCCCCACTGCCTAGCGGGAGTGGTATGTGAGCAGTTCTTC.

Many counts were recorded for this clonotype. The V and J genes are TRBV5-1 and TRBJ2-1, with D possibly being TRBD2 (6 bases). The V and J ends lost 0 bases and 0 bases respectively, with 13 bases between them. The CDR3 length is 17 residues. Germline V CDR1 and CDR2: SGHRS, YFSETQ. The CDR3 sequence is CASSLDSSASSYNEQFF. The CDR3, as DNA: TGCGCCAGCAGCTTGGACTCTAGCGCTAGCTCCTACAATGAGCAGTTCTTC.

This clonotype was observed a handful of times. This may stem from a read error, because a much larger clone lies one nucleotide away. The chain is built from TRBV12-3 or TRBV12-4 and TRBJ1-4; D not resolved. This CDR3 region has 10 residues. The V and J ends lost 6 bases and 8 bases respectively, with 4 bases between them. CDR3 bases: TGTGCCAGCAGGGGGGAAAAACTGTTTTTT. Protein sequence: CASRGEKLFF.

This chain uses TRBV19 with TRBJ2-2; D ambiguous. This CDR3 region has 13 residues. Germline V gene data show CDR1 as LNHDA and CDR2 as SQIVND (reference sequence). V was pared by 7 bases and J by 4 bases, with 10 bases between. CDR3 in amino acids: CASTDHGTGELFF. CDR3 sequence (DNA): TGTGCCAGTACCGACCACGGCACCGGGGAGCTGTTTTTT.

V is TRBV18 and J is TRBJ1-6, with TRBD1 as a possible D gene (5 bases). Germline loops: CDR1 KGHSH, CDR2 LQKENI. Trimming shortened V by 2 bases and J by 8 bases, and 13 bases separated the two germline ends. The CDR3 runs 15 residues. The CDR3 DNA sequence: TGTGCCAGCTCACCAAGGCAGGGAGTTGATTCACCCCTCCACTTT. This codes for CASSPRQGVDSPLHF.